A selection of T cell receptor beta chains follows, all from one sample in a study of Ad26.COV2.S vaccination and SARS-CoV-2 variants. The protocol was immunoSEQ multiplex PCR, while the TCRdb copy is restricted to in-frame clones and leaves out a portion. Here the sample spans a few hundred thousand clones, around nine tenths being singletons. Specimen: peripheral blood, collected in a trial of Ad26.COV2.S vaccine versus placebo. All receptors derive from a person between 18 and 59 years old who received the Ad26.COV2.S COVID-19 vaccine or a placebo. Both conserved end residues are part of each CDR3. Each record gives: CDR3 DNA, CDR3 protein, clone size, D gene, J gene, V gene. D genes are given only for firm matches. Part of the rows lack a size; the others show once, few, many or a class for expanded clones.

TGTGCCAGCAGTGATTCAGGGAAAATCCGAGAGACCCAGTACTTC | CASSDSGKIRETQYF | - | - | TRBJ2-5 | TRBV6-1
TGCGCCAGCAGCTTGGTGGGACAGGGGAACGCCGGGGAGCTGTTTTTT | CASSLVGQGNAGELFF | - | TRBD1 | TRBJ2-2 | TRBV5-1
TGTGCCAGCAGCTTGCTGCAAGCGGGGAGCTCCTACGAGCAGTACTTC | CASSLLQAGSSYEQYF | - | TRBD2 | TRBJ2-7 | TRBV11-2
TGTGCCAGCAGCTCACGCCTAGGACAGGGGACGTCCTACGAGCAGTACTTC | CASSSRLGQGTSYEQYF | - | TRBD1 | TRBJ2-7 | TRBV7-6
TGTGCCAGCAGCCAAGTGGGTCGAAGCGACGGCTCTGGAAACACCATATATTTT | CASSQVGRSDGSGNTIYF | - | - | TRBJ1-3 | TRBV4-2
TGTGCCAGCAGCTTCGGTAGCGGAAGCTCCTACGAGCAGTACTTC | CASSFGSGSSYEQYF | - | - | TRBJ2-7 | TRBV5-6
TGTGCCAGTAGTCCGAGGACTAGCGGGAGTTCCTACAATGAGCAGTTCTTC | CASSPRTSGSSYNEQFF | - | TRBD2 | TRBJ2-1 | TRBV19
TGCGCCAGCAGCTTGGCCCCAGGGGACAATGAGCAGTTCTTC | CASSLAPGDNEQFF | - | - | TRBJ2-1 | TRBV5-1
TGTGCCAGCAGCTTCCCGGGAGTTGCTTACGAGCAGTACTTC | CASSFPGVAYEQYF | - | - | TRBJ2-7 | TRBV5-4
TGTGCCAGCAGTGAAGGGACGCATGAGGAGCAGTTCTTC | CASSEGTHEEQFF | - | - | TRBJ2-1 | TRBV25-1
TGTGCCAGCAGCTCGAACGTCGGGACTAGCAGCTTTAATGAGCAGTTCTTC | CASSSNVGTSSFNEQFF | few | TRBD2 | TRBJ2-1 | TRBV7-9
TGTGCCAGCAGCTTAAGACAGGGGACCGGGGAGCTGTTTTTT | CASSLRQGTGELFF | - | TRBD1 | TRBJ2-2 | TRBV7-3
TGTGCCAGCAGCTACGGACAGATTGGCCCGTTTTTT | CASSYGQIGPFF | - | - | TRBJ1-4 | TRBV12-3/TRBV12-4
TGTGCCAGCAGCCCCGGTAGTCTAGCGGGAGGGAGGGAGACCCAGTACTTC | CASSPGSLAGGRETQYF | - | TRBD2 | TRBJ2-5 | TRBV7-2
TGTGCCAGCAGCCAAGATCCCCCCCTCTCGGGCGAGCAGTACTTC | CASSQDPPLSGEQYF | - | - | TRBJ2-7 | TRBV4-2
TGTGCCAGCCGCGTTATATGGGGGAATGAGCAGTTCTTC | CASRVIWGNEQFF | - | - | TRBJ2-1 | TRBV6-5
TGCGCCAGCAGCCCACAGGGGGCGCAGGCTTTCTTT | CASSPQGAQAFF | once | TRBD1 | TRBJ1-1 | TRBV5-1
TGTGCCAGCAGCCCACAAACCTCCCCCGACACGATATCCTACGAGCAGTACTTC | CASSPQTSPDTISYEQYF | - | - | TRBJ2-7 | TRBV7-8
TGTGCCAGCAGTTGGGGGGCACAGAACACTGAAGCTTTCTTT | CASSWGAQNTEAFF | - | - | TRBJ1-1 | TRBV7-2
TGTGCCAGCAGTGGGTGGGGCTCCAACCAAGAGACCCAGTACTTC | CASSGWGSNQETQYF | - | - | TRBJ2-5 | TRBV28